The clone carrying this TCR beta chain came up many times. The CDR3 length is 12 residues. V dropped 2 bases and J dropped 5 bases, with 6 bases sitting between them. CDR1 and CDR2 from the germline V gene are MNHEY and SVGAGI. The data stem from a study of CD8 T cells in ankylosing spondylitis. TCRdb re-called the 5' RACE reads with MiXCR, one entry per CDR3 protein. The sample includes about 150,000 distinct CDR3 sequences, about an eighth of them seen just once. This clonotype originated in a female donor with ankylosing spondylitis or in good health (not recorded which). The sequenced sample consisted of blood, either unsorted or a sorted T cell fraction (not recorded which). The chain links TRBV6-5 to TRBJ1-2; D not certain. CDR3 protein: CASSYRGYGYTF. DNA of the CDR3: TGTGCCAGCAGTTACCGAGGTTATGGCTACACCTTC.